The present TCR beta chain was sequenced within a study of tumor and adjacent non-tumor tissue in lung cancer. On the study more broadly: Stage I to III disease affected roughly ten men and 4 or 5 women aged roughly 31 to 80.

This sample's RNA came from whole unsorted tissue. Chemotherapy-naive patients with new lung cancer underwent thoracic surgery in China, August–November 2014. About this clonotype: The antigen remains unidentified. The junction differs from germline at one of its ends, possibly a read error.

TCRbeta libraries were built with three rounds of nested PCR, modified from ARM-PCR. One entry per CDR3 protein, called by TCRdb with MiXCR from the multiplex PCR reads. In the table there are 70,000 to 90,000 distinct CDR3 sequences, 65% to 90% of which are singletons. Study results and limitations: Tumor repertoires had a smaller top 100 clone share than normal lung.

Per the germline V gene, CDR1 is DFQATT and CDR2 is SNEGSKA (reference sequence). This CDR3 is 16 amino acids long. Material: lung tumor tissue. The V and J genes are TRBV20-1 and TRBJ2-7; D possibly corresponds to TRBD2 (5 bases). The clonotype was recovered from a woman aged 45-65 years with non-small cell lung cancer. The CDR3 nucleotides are TGCAGTGCCGCTAGGCCTAGACATGGGAGCTCCTACGAGGAGTACTTC. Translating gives CSAARPRHGSSYEEYF.